This T cell receptor (beta chain) stems from a study of beta chain features in type 1 diabetes. Findings and caveats of the study: At VDJ recombination sites, type 1 diabetes patients had fewer insertions and more deleted nucleotides.

Since all of the isolated RNA was reverse transcribed, expressed TCRB transcripts were what got sequenced. Here immunoSEQ multiplex PCR was the method, and the copy in TCRdb shows in-frame clones only, minus some. Of under 150,000 clones in the sample, approximately 52% were seen once. The V gene's germline CDR1 is MNHNS and CDR2 SASEGT. This CDR3 comprises 13 residues. V was pared by 10 bases and J by 3 bases, with 9 bases of the junction left unmatched. About this clone: Antigen specificity is unknown.

The sample was Tregs from blood. This chain joins TRBV6-1 and TRBJ2-7, with TRBD1 matching over 7 bases. The source is a man aged 18 to 30 in good health. CDR3 bases: TGTGCCACCAGCCGGGACAGTTACTACGAGCAGTACTTC. It specifies CATSRDSYYEQYF.